Presented here are 23 T cell receptor beta chains from one specimen sequenced in a study of OX40 agonist ivuxolimab in advanced cancers. Sequencing used immunoSEQ multiplex PCR; TCRdb keeps in-frame clones, though not all of them. The data contain 20,000 to 25,000 clones, around 90% of them singletons. This specimen was CD4+ or CD8+ T cells sorted from blood, taken in a trial of the OX40 agonist ivuxolimab. The source of these receptors is an adult with an advanced solid tumor such as melanoma, head and neck, liver or kidney cancer.

The chain links TRBV4-1 to TRBJ1-2; no firm D call. Germline-derived CDR1 and CDR2 are MGHRA and YSYEKL. Trimming pared 4 bases from V and 0 bases from J, leaving 15 bases between. CDR3 size: 16 residues. The CDR3 here is CASSLRTRTTNYGYTF. CDR3 sequence (DNA): TGCGCCAGCAGCCTACGCACTCGGACGACTAACTATGGCTACACCTTC.

V gene TRBV5-4 combines with J gene TRBJ2-3, with 9 nucleotides matching TRBD2. The CDR3 has 15 amino acids. The germline gives CDR1 SGHNT, CDR2 YYREEE (reference sequence). Losses at the gene ends were 4 bases for V and 5 bases for J; bases not matched to a gene: 8. DNA for the CDR3: TGTGCCAGCAGCCGGAAGCGGGAGGATCAAGATACGCAGTATTTT. Amino acids: CASSRKREDQDTQYF.

The J gene is TRBJ2-2, the V gene TRBV7-8; maybe TRBD1 (5 bases). Germline V lookup: CDR1 SGHVS, CDR2 FQNEAQ. The CDR3 loop spans 15 amino acids. The V gene lost 5 bases and the J gene lost 1 base, with 11 bases spanning the gap. CDR3 protein: CASSTFTGNTGELFF. The CDR3 DNA follows: TGTGCCAGCAGCACTTTTACAGGGAACACCGGGGAGCTGTTTTTT.

Details on this clone: Relative to the germline gene, one junction end is altered; a read error may explain this. The rearrangement links TRBV9 to TRBJ1-5, with a tentative D call TRBD1 (6 bases). The V gene's germline CDR1 is SGDLS and CDR2 YYNGEE. This CDR3 region has 19 residues. CDR3 region: CASSAPGLHGGAGNQPQHF. The CDR3 bases are TGTGCTAGCAGCGCCCCTGGCCTCCATGGGGGGGCCGGCAATCAGCCCCAGCATTTT.

The J gene is TRBJ2-1, the V gene TRBV18; no clear D gene. The V and J ends lost 0 bases and 0 bases respectively, with 3 bases between them. The CDR3 is 14 amino acids. From germline, CDR1 is KGHSH and CDR2 LQKENI. CDR3 sequence reads: CASSPPSSYNEQFF. The CDR3 DNA reads TGTGCCAGCTCACCACCGAGCTCCTACAATGAGCAGTTCTTC.

The J gene is TRBJ1-2, the V gene TRBV19, with 7 nucleotides matching TRBD1. V shed 4 bases, J shed 5 bases, and the junction held 7 bases outside the gene matches. Germline V gives CDR1 LNHDA, CDR2 SQIVND (reference sequence). CDR3 length: 14 residues. The CDR3 spells CASSNRDSPYGYTF. The CDR3, as DNA: TGTGCCAGTAGTAACCGGGACAGCCCTTATGGCTACACCTTC.

Of note for this clone: The junction and the germline gene differ at one end; a read error may be behind it. This same CDR3 is encoded by further DNA sequences in the sample. This sequence joins TRBV6-1 and TRBJ2-7, with D perhaps TRBD2 (5 bases). The CDR3 totals 13 residues. The V gene's germline CDR1 is MNHNS and CDR2 SASEGT. CDR3 residues: CASSRGRAYEQYF. Here the CDR3 DNA reads TGTGCCAGCAGCCGGGGTCGGGCCTACGAACAGTACTTC.

The chain has TRBV4-2 and TRBJ2-5, with D possibly TRBD1 on 6 matching bases. Germline V gene lookup returns CDR1 LGHNA and CDR2 YNFKEQ. V was pared by 3 bases and J by 5 bases, with 13 bases between. This CDR3 has 14 amino acids. The CDR3: CASSQGAGRETQYF. The CDR3, as DNA: TGTGCCAGCAGCCAGGGGGCAGGGCGGGAGACCCAGTACTTC.

The chain combines TRBV2 with TRBJ2-3; possibly TRBD2 for D (5 bases). Germline V CDR1 and CDR2: SNHLY, FYNNEI. The length of the CDR3 is 15 residues. The V end lost 1 base, the J end lost 2 bases, and 10 bases lay between the germline ends. The CDR3 nucleotides are TGTGCCAGCAGTGAAGGTGGACGGGACACAGATACGCAGTATTTT. Amino acid sequence: CASSEGGRDTDTQYF.

The chain combines TRBV11-3 with TRBJ2-3; D could derive from TRBD1 or TRBD2 (8 bases each). V was trimmed by 1 base and J by 6 bases, leaving 23 bases between them. There are 18 residues in the CDR3. The germline V gene has CDR1 SGHNT and CDR2 YENEEA. CDR3 residues: CASSLGEGDRGLEDTQYF. Here the CDR3 DNA reads TGTGCCAGCAGCTTAGGAGAGGGAGACAGGGGACTAGAGGATACGCAGTATTTT.

This clone has a single count. The chain employs TRBV2 and TRBJ2-5; TRBD2 agrees at 8 bases. CDR3 size: 16 residues. With 7 bases clipped from V and 5 bases from J, the junction kept 15 bases outside the gene matches. The germline V gene has CDR1 SNHLY and CDR2 FYNNEI. CDR3 coding DNA: TGTGCCAGCATTGAGGGGCGGGAGGCCCTGGGGGAGACCCAGTACTTC. This codes for CASIEGREALGETQYF.

V gene TRBV4-1 combines with J gene TRBJ2-7; 9 bases agree with TRBD1. The ends lost 1 base at V and 3 bases at J; junction bases unmatched: 4. The germline V gene encodes CDR1 MGHRA and CDR2 YSYEKL. The CDR3 runs to 15 residues. CDR3 region: CASSQVTGGHYEQYF. DNA for the CDR3: TGCGCCAGCAGCCAAGTTACAGGGGGCCACTACGAGCAGTACTTC.

The rearrangement uses TRBV7-9 and TRBJ2-1; tentatively, D is TRBD2 (6 bases). Germline values: CDR1 SEHNR, CDR2 FQNEAQ (reference sequence). V was cut by 1 base and J by 4 bases, with 11 bases left in between. The CDR3 length is 15 residues. The CDR3 nucleotides are TGTGCCAGCAGCTTAGGGCTAGCGTTATACAATGAGCAGTTCTTC. Amino acids: CASSLGLALYNEQFF.

This clone was picked up one time. The V gene is TRBV5-6, the J gene TRBJ1-4; D gene uncertain. The CDR3 spans 16 residues. Per the germline V gene, CDR1 is SGHDT and CDR2 is YYEEEE. V was pared by 2 bases and J by 0 bases, with 11 bases between. The CDR3 loop reads CASSFSVNATNEKLFF. CDR3 in DNA: TGTGCCAGCAGCTTCAGTGTAAATGCAACTAATGAAAAACTGTTTTTT. Filled out from reference TRBV5-6 and TRBJ1-4, the complete variable domain reads DAGVTQSPTHLIKTRGQQVTLRCSPKSGHDTVSWYQQALGQGPQFIFQYYEEEERQRGNFPDRFSGHQFPNYSSELNVNALLLGDSALYLCASSFSVNATNEKLFFGSGTQLSVL.

The chain recombines TRBV6-5 with TRBJ1-3, with D hard to call. V lost 8 bases and J 1 base, leaving 15 bases between the germline ends. Germline-derived CDR1 and CDR2 are MNHEY and SVGAGI. The CDR3 spans 15 residues. CDR3 residues: CASHPGGESGNTIYF. CDR3 nucleotides: TGTGCCAGCCATCCTGGTGGCGAGTCTGGAAACACCATATATTTT.

The chain carries TRBV7-6 and TRBJ2-2; TRBD1 is a possible D gene (6 bases). Germline V lookup: CDR1 SGHVS, CDR2 FNYEAQ. This CDR3 has 16 residues. The V end lost 0 bases, the J end lost 0 bases, and 8 bases lay between the germline ends. CDR3: CASSLAGATNTGELFF. The CDR3 DNA is TGTGCCAGCAGCTTAGCGGGGGCCACGAACACCGGGGAGCTGTTTTTT.

This clone has just one count. The V and J genes are TRBV14 and TRBJ2-5; D gene unclear. CDR1 is SGHDN and CDR2 is FVKESK in the germline V gene. The CDR3 is made up of 17 amino acids. V lost 4 bases to trimming and J lost 2 bases, with 20 bases between them. The CDR3 is CASSRSTAWAPQETQYF. In DNA, the CDR3 is TGTGCCAGCAGCCGCTCGACGGCTTGGGCACCTCAAGAGACCCAGTACTTC.

This chain's CDR3 is CSVVGQATYNEQFF. DNA of the CDR3: TGCAGCGTTGTAGGCCAGGCCACATACAATGAGCAGTTCTTC. The chain has TRBV29-1 and TRBJ2-1; D unresolved. The CDR3 has 14 residues. The germline gives CDR1 SQVTM, CDR2 ANQGSEA. Deletions cut 4 bases from V and 4 bases from J, with 14 bases between.

The chain combines TRBV11-2 with TRBJ2-1, with 7 bases fitting TRBD2. Germline CDR1 SGHAT, CDR2 FQNNGV. The CDR3 covers 17 residues. J was trimmed by 5 bases and V by 3 bases; bases with no gene match: 13. The CDR3 is CASSFTGGRNTNNEQFF. The CDR3 nucleotides are TGTGCCAGCAGCTTCACGGGAGGCCGGAATACGAACAATGAGCAGTTCTTC.

This clone occurred once. V gene TRBV6-1 combines with J gene TRBJ2-6; the D gene is possibly TRBD2 (5 bases). The CDR3 length is 17 residues. Germline V gives CDR1 MNHNS, CDR2 SASEGT. Trimming took 1 base from V and 0 from J, leaving 10 bases between them. CDR3 sequence (DNA): TGTGCCAGCAGTGAAGTGGGCGGGTTCTCTGGGGCCAACGTCCTGACTTTC. This encodes CASSEVGGFSGANVLTF.

This chain links TRBV9 with TRBJ1-4; D possibly corresponds to TRBD1 (5 bases). In germline, CDR1 is SGDLS, CDR2 YYNGEE. V was pared by 0 bases and J by 8 bases, with 20 bases between. This CDR3 spans 17 amino acids. As DNA, the CDR3 is TGTGCCAGCAGCGTAGAGGGGCTAGGAGGGTTTCGGGAAAAACTGTTTTTT. Translated: CASSVEGLGGFREKLFF.

V and J are TRBV5-1 and TRBJ2-7; 8 bases map to TRBD2. With V trimmed by 1 base and J by 0 bases, 9 bases remained unmatched. This CDR3 has 17 amino acids. Germline CDR1 reads SGHRS; CDR2 reads YFSETQ. The CDR3 DNA reads as TGCGCCAGCAGCTTGTTAAGCGGGAGCGGTTCCTCCTACGAGCAGTACTTC. Its protein is CASSLLSGSGSSYEQYF.

The gene calls are TRBV18 and TRBJ1-2, with D possibly matching TRBD1 (6 bases). Trimming pared 2 bases from V and 3 bases from J, leaving 13 bases between. Germline CDR1 KGHSH, CDR2 LQKENI. The CDR3 is 15 amino acids. CDR3 nucleotides: TGTGCCAGCTCACCAATCCGCCAGGGGCACTATGGCTACACCTTC. Translating it yields CASSPIRQGHYGYTF.